Reported below is one T cell receptor (beta chain). The germline V gene encodes CDR1 MDHEN and CDR2 SYDVKM. With V trimmed by 6 bases and J by 2 bases, 6 bases remained unmatched. The CDR3 length is 15 residues. The sample originates from a study of blood T cell repertoires in COVID-19. Per the study methods: The assay estimated nucleated cells by amplifying reference gene primers. Only in-frame clones appear in the TCRdb table, and some are missing; sequencing was by immunoSEQ multiplex PCR. V, J and clone size were drawn from that table, and D and trimming were deduced from the DNA. The data contain roughly 85,000 clones, approximately 90% of them singletons.

The sequenced sample consisted of peripheral blood. The J gene is TRBJ2-1, the V gene TRBV28; TRBD1 aligns across 8 bases. The receptor was isolated from a man in his fifties or sixties with active or convalescent COVID-19. DNA of the CDR3: TGTGCCAGCAGCCACGGACAGGGTCCCTACAATGAGCAGTTCTTC. Amino acids: CASSHGQGPYNEQFF.